The 21 T cell receptor beta chains given below trace back to one sample, sequenced in a study of cytomegalovirus exposure and HLA in healthy donors. Both 60 Vbeta primers and 13 Jbeta primers went into the PCR. Clones were read by immunoSEQ multiplex PCR, and TCRdb kept only the in-frame ones, dropping some. The profile shows 150,000 to 200,000 clones, 75% to 80% of them singletons. The sample was PBMCs. The source of these receptors is a woman in her forties in good health and CMV-seronegative.

A single count supports this clone. V is TRBV2 and J is TRBJ2-5, with D unresolved. Germline V gene sequence: CDR1 SNHLY, CDR2 FYNNEI. This CDR3 has 12 residues. Trimming removed 8 bases at V and 7 bases at J, with 14 bases between. The CDR3 protein is CASAPTPGTQYF. As DNA, the CDR3 is TGTGCCAGCGCCCCTACTCCAGGGACCCAGTACTTC.

The CDR3 nucleotides read TGTGCCAGCAGCCGGAGAGGGGGCTTGAGCTCTGGGGCCAACGTCCTGACTTTC. Translating it yields CASSRRGGLSSGANVLTF. V and J are TRBV7-9 and TRBJ2-6; 7 bases match TRBD1. CDR3 length: 18 amino acids. Trimming cost V 5 bases and J 0 bases; bases outside gene matches: 10. The germline CDR1 and CDR2 sequences are SEHNR and FQNEAQ (reference sequence).

The sample holds a few counts of this clone. The V call is TRBV20-1, the J call TRBJ2-5; D perhaps matches TRBD2 (7 bases). CDR1 and CDR2 from the germline V gene are DFQATT and SNEGSKA (reference sequence). The CDR3 is made up of 11 amino acids. This CDR3 reads CSPGEGGTQYF. In DNA form, the CDR3 reads TGCAGCCCGGGGGAGGGGGGGACCCAGTACTTC.

The chain is built from TRBV4-2 and TRBJ2-3; 10 bases agree with TRBD2. The CDR3 is 16 residues long. The germline gives CDR1 LGHNA, CDR2 YNFKEQ. Trimming removed 0 bases from V and 8 bases from J; junction bases left unmatched: 8. The CDR3: CASSQEVSGGSGTQYF. The CDR3 nucleotides are TGTGCCAGCAGCCAAGAAGTTAGCGGGGGGAGTGGTACGCAGTATTTT.

This clone was counted only a few times. The chain combines TRBV29-1 with TRBJ1-4; D perhaps matches TRBD1 (6 bases). V was pared by 6 bases and J by 8 bases, with 19 bases between. Germline CDR1 reads SQVTM; CDR2 reads ANQGSEA. This CDR3 has 14 residues. The CDR3 DNA sequence: TGCAGCGTGGCCGAAGGGGGTGGGGACGAAAAACTGTTTTTT. Its translation: CSVAEGGGDEKLFF.

This rearrangement joins TRBV5-1 to TRBJ2-5, with 11 bases identical to TRBD2. J was trimmed by 2 bases and V by 0 bases; bases with no gene match: 6. CDR3 length: 17 amino acids. The germline V gene encodes CDR1 SGHRS and CDR2 YFSETQ. This chain's CDR3 is CASSLGTASGGQETQYF. The CDR3 DNA sequence: TGCGCCAGCAGCTTGGGTACGGCTAGCGGGGGGCAAGAGACCCAGTACTTC.

This rearrangement joins TRBV19 to TRBJ2-1, with a tentative D call TRBD2 (6 bases). CDR3 size: 15 residues. V was pared by 7 bases and J by 1 base, with 14 bases between. The germline V gene encodes CDR1 LNHDA and CDR2 SQIVND (reference sequence). This CDR3 reads CASTTFSGSYNEQFF. The CDR3 nucleotides read TGTGCCAGTACCACTTTTAGCGGTTCCTACAATGAGCAGTTCTTC. The full variable domain, rest sourced from reference TRBV19 and TRBJ2-1, is DGGITQSPKYLFRKEGQNVTLSCEQNLNHDAMYWYRQDPGQGLRLIYYSQIVNDFQKGDIAEGYSVSREKKESFPLTVTSAQKNPTAFYLCASTTFSGSYNEQFFGPGTRLTVL.

This clone was observed a handful of times. The genes are TRBV4-1 and TRBJ1-6; TRBD1 is a possible D gene (5 bases). V lost 1 base to trimming and J lost 3 bases, with 10 bases between them. The CDR3 is 16 residues long. CDR1 and CDR2 from the germline V gene are MGHRA and YSYEKL. For the CDR3, the DNA is TGCGCCAGCAGCCAAGGAGAGGACATCTATAATTCACCCCTCCACTTT. Encoded protein: CASSQGEDIYNSPLHF.

Concerning this clone: The same CDR3 can be traced to other DNA sequences in this sample. J is TRBJ2-2 and V is TRBV15; no clear D. Germline V gene sequence: CDR1 LNHNV, CDR2 YYDKDF (reference sequence). Trimming shortened V by 2 bases and J by 4 bases, and 11 bases separated the two germline ends. CDR3 size: 15 residues. The CDR3 DNA is TGTGCCACCAGCAGAACCTTTACGGGCACCGGGGAGCTGTTTTTT. This gives the protein CATSRTFTGTGELFF.

In DNA, the CDR3 is TGTGCCAGCAGTGAATGGGCAGGGGGCGATGAGACCCAGTACTTC. Encoded protein: CASSEWAGGDETQYF. The gene calls are TRBV6-1 and TRBJ2-5, with TRBD1 identical over 8 bases. This CDR3 is built from 15 residues. Germline CDR1 is MNHNS and CDR2 is SASEGT. V gave up 2 bases and J gave up 5 bases; unmatched junction bases: 7.

The CDR3 is CASSYSQYQGYEQYF. CDR3 nucleotide sequence: TGTGCCAGCAGTTACTCGCAATATCAGGGCTACGAGCAGTACTTC. The chain carries TRBV6-5 and TRBJ2-7; D might be TRBD1 (5 bases). The CDR3 extends over 15 amino acids. Germline CDR1 is MNHEY and CDR2 is SVGAGI. V dropped 0 bases and J dropped 3 bases, with 12 bases sitting between them.

This clone came up a few times. The chain couples TRBV6-6 to TRBJ1-2, with a tentative D call TRBD1 (6 bases). The V end lost 5 bases, the J end lost 2 bases, and 12 bases lay between the germline ends. This CDR3 is built from 14 residues. CDR1 is MNHNY, CDR2 SVGAGI, per germline (reference sequence). CDR3 region: CASSLDSSNYGYTF. As DNA, the CDR3 is TGTGCCAGCAGTCTGGACAGTAGCAACTATGGCTACACCTTC.

This chain uses TRBV27 with TRBJ1-1, with unresolved D. The CDR3 totals 14 residues. V gave up 2 bases and J gave up 2 bases, with 9 bases separating them. Germline lookup yields CDR1 MNHEY and CDR2 SMNVEV (reference sequence). The CDR3 is CASSLRRDNTEAFF. The DNA for the CDR3 is TGTGCCAGCAGTTTACGACGGGATAACACTGAAGCTTTCTTT.

This clone was detected a few times. J is TRBJ2-1 and V is TRBV5-1; 12 nucleotides match TRBD2. The J segment lost 0 bases and the V segment lost 3 bases, leaving 4 bases of the junction unmatched. Per the germline V gene, CDR1 is SGHRS and CDR2 is YFSETQ. The CDR3 runs 17 residues. This chain's CDR3 is CASSWTSGTSSYNEQFF. The CDR3 DNA reads as TGCGCCAGCAGCTGGACTAGCGGGACCTCCTCCTACAATGAGCAGTTCTTC. Using reference TRBV5-1 and TRBJ2-1 for the parts outside the CDR3, the full variable domain is KAGVTQTPRYLIKTRGQQVTLSCSPISGHRSVSWYQQTPGQGLQFLFEYFSETQRNKGNFPGRFSGRQFSNSRSEMNVSTLELGDSALYLCASSWTSGTSSYNEQFFGPGTRLTVL.

The chain recombines TRBV7-9 with TRBJ2-5, with 10 bases fitting TRBD2. CDR3 length: 17 amino acids. CDR1 and CDR2 (germline): SEHNR, FQNEAQ (reference sequence). Unmatched junction bases numbered 5, after V lost 1 base and J lost 0 bases. DNA for the CDR3: TGTGCCAGCAGCTTAGGTCTAGCGGGGGCTAACCAAGAGACCCAGTACTTC. Protein: CASSLGLAGANQETQYF.

This chain uses TRBV5-1 with TRBJ1-6; TRBD1 might be the D (6 bases). CDR1 and CDR2 from the germline V gene are SGHRS and YFSETQ. Trimming removed 5 bases at V and 1 base at J, with 16 bases between. The CDR3 is 17 amino acids. The CDR3, as DNA: TGCGCCAGCAGGGCCTCACAGGGAAATTCCTATAATTCACCCCTCCACTTT. Encoded protein: CASRASQGNSYNSPLHF.

The chain uses TRBV4-1 and TRBJ2-3, with a weak D call TRBD2 (7 bases). Germline lookup yields CDR1 MGHRA and CDR2 YSYEKL. The CDR3 sequence is 16 residues long. Trimming stripped 4 bases from V and 4 bases from J, with 18 bases between. CDR3 protein: CASSPRGSRGADTQYF. DNA of the CDR3: TGCGCCAGCAGCCCCAGGGGCTCCCGGGGGGCAGATACGCAGTATTTT.

The CDR3 region has the DNA TGTGCCAGCTCACCGCAGGGAGGGGGAGATCACACCGGGGAGCTGTTTTTT. Translating it yields CASSPQGGGDHTGELFF. The chain links TRBV18 to TRBJ2-2; tentative D call: TRBD2 (7 bases). Trimming pared 3 bases from V and 3 bases from J, leaving 17 bases between. The CDR3 consists of 17 residues. CDR1 and CDR2 (germline): KGHSH, LQKENI.

V usage is TRBV19 and J usage is TRBJ2-6, with 7 bases matching TRBD1. The CDR3 covers 18 residues. Germline CDR1 and CDR2: LNHDA and SQIVND (reference sequence). J gave up 1 base and V 2 bases, and 8 bases lay outside the gene matches. The CDR3: CASSIRGRLTSGANVLTF. CDR3 nucleotide sequence: TGTGCCAGTAGTATAAGGGGGCGATTGACTTCTGGGGCCAACGTCCTGACTTTC.

The V gene is TRBV2, the J gene TRBJ2-7; D remains ambiguous. Germline V lookup: CDR1 SNHLY, CDR2 FYNNEI. The CDR3 has 12 amino acids. The germline V and J ends were trimmed by 3 bases and 3 bases, with 6 bases remaining between them. This CDR3 is CASSDQVYEQYF. CDR3 DNA: TGTGCCAGCAGTGACCAGGTCTACGAGCAGTACTTC.

This clone was detected once. The chain recombines TRBV27 with TRBJ1-5, with D maybe TRBD1 (6 bases). V dropped 0 bases and J dropped 6 bases, with 15 bases sitting between them. Germline V gives CDR1 MNHEY, CDR2 SMNVEV (reference sequence). The CDR3 has 16 residues. This CDR3 is CASSLSLGAHGQPQHF. The DNA for the CDR3 is TGTGCCAGCAGTTTATCGCTGGGGGCGCACGGTCAGCCCCAGCATTTT.